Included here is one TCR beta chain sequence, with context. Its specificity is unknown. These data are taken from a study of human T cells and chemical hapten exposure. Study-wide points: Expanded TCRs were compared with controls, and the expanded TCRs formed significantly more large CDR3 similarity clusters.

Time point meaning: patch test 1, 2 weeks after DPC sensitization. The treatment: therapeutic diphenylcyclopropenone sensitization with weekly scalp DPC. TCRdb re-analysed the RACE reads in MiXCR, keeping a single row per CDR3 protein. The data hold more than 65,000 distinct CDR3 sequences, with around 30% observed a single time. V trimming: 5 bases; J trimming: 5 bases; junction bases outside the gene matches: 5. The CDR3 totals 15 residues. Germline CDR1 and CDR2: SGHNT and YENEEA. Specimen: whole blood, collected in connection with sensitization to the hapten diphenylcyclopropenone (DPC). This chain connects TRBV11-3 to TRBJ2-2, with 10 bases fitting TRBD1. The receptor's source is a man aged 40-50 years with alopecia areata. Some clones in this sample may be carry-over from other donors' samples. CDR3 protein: CASSVDRGPTGELFF. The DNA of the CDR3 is TGTGCCAGCAGCGTCGACAGGGGGCCGACCGGGGAGCTGTTTTTT.